What follows is one T cell receptor (beta chain) and its context. TCRdb analysed the RT-PCR reads with MiXCR anew, one entry per CDR3 protein. The sample holds approximately 720,000 distinct CDR3 sequences, about 14% seen once. Germline trimming cut 6 bases from V and 4 bases from J; bases unmatched to any gene: 11. Germline V gives CDR1 LNHDA, CDR2 SQIVND (reference sequence). The CDR3 spans 15 residues. This TCR was sampled from a female donor in good health, serving as a healthy control. This sequence joins TRBV19 and TRBJ1-1, with TRBD1 identical over 7 bases. The specimen sequenced was memory CD4+ T cells from blood. The CDR3 is CASSSGGARSTEAFF. In nucleotides, the CDR3 is TGTGCCAGTAGCTCAGGGGGGGCGCGGAGCACTGAAGCTTTCTTT.